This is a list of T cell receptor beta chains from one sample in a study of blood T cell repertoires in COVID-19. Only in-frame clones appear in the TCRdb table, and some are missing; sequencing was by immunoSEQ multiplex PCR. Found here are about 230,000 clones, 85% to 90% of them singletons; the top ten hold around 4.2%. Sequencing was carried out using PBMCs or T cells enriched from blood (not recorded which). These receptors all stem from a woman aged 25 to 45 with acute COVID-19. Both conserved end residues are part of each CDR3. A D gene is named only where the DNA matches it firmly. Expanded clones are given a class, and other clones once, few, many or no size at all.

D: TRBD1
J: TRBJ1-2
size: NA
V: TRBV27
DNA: TGTGCCAGCAGTCACCAGGGGGCTGAGGTAGCTGGCTACACCTTC
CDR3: CASSHQGAEVAGYTF

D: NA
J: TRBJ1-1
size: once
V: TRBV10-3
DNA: TGTGCCATCCGCGAGAACACTGAAGCTTTCTTT
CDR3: CAIRENTEAFF

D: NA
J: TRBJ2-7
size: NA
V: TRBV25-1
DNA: TGTGCCAGCAGTACAGGTCCCCCCCACGAGCAGTACTTC
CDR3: CASSTGPPHEQYF

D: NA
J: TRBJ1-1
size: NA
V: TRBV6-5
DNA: TGTGCCAGCAGTTCCCGTCGACAGAACACTGAAGCTTTCTTT
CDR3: CASSSRRQNTEAFF

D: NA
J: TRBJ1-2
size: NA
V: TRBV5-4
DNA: TGTGCCAGCAGCTTACAGGACAGAAACTATGGCTACACCTTC
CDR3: CASSLQDRNYGYTF

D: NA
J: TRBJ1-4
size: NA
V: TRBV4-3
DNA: TGCGCCAGCAGCGTCGGGTCTAATGAAAAACTGTTTTTT
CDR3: CASSVGSNEKLFF

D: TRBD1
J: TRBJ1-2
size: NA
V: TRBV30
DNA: TGTGCCTTGGGACAGGGGGACTATGGCTACACCTTC
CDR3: CALGQGDYGYTF

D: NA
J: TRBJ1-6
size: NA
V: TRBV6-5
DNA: TGTGCCAGCAGTTACATCAGAGGTGGCAATTCACCCCTCCACTTT
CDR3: CASSYIRGGNSPLHF

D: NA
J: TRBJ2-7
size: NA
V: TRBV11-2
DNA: TGTGCCAGCAGCTCCTCCCCTGGGCCATACGAGCAGTACTTC
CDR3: CASSSSPGPYEQYF

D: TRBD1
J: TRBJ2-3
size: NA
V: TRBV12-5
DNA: TGTGCTACCAATAGACAGGGCGCAGATACGCAGTATTTT
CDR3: CATNRQGADTQYF

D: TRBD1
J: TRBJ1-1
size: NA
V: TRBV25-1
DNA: TGTGCCAGCAGCCTCCTACAGGGGCGATACACTGAAGCTTTCTTT
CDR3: CASSLLQGRYTEAFF

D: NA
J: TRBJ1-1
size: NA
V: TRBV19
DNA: TGTGCCAGTAGTATAGTAGCGGGAAACACTGAAGCTTTCTTT
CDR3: CASSIVAGNTEAFF

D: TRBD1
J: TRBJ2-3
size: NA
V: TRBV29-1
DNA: TGCAGCGTCCTCCCGGGACAGGGATTTGAAGATACGCAGTATTTT
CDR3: CSVLPGQGFEDTQYF

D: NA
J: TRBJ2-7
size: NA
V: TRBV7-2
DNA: TGTGCCAGCAGCGCTCCGGGACTCAGAACGTACGAGCAGTACTTC
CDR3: CASSAPGLRTYEQYF

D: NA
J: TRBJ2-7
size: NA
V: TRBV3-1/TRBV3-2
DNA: TGTGCCAGCAGCCACGGGACTTCTACCTACGAGCAGTACTTC
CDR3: CASSHGTSTYEQYF

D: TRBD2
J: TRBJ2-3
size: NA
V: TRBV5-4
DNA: TGTGCCAGCAGCTTACCCGGGACTAGCGGGGGGGCCACAGATACGCAGTATTTT
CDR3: CASSLPGTSGGATDTQYF

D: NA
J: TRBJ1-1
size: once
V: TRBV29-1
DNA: TGCAGCTCCCGAGGGAACACTGAAGCTTTCTTT
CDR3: CSSRGNTEAFF

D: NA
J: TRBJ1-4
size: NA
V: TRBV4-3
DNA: TGCGCCAGCAGCCCCTACCATACGGAGTCTGGGGAAAAACTGTTTTTT
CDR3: CASSPYHTESGEKLFF

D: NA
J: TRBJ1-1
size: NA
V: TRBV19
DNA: TGTGCCAGTAAAAGGGGGTGGGACACTGAAGCTTTCTTT
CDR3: CASKRGWDTEAFF

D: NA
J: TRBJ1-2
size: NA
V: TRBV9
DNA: TGTGCCAGCAGCGTTCGGGGGGAAGGGCCTGATAACTATGGCTACACCTTC
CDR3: CASSVRGEGPDNYGYTF

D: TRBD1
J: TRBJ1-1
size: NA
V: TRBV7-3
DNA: TGTGCCAGCAGCTACTCGACAGGGGTGACTGAAGCTTTCTTT
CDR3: CASSYSTGVTEAFF

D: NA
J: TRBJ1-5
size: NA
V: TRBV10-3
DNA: TGTGCCATCAGTTCGGGGTCGGGCAATCAGCCCCAGCATTTT
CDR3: CAISSGSGNQPQHF

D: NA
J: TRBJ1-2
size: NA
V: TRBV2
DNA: TGTGCCAGCAGTGAATTAACCGACAAGCTCTCTGGCTACACCTTC
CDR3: CASSELTDKLSGYTF

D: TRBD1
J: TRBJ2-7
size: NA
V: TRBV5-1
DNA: TGCGCCAGCAGCTTTGTTGGGACAGCTAACTCCTACGAGCAGTACTTC
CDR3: CASSFVGTANSYEQYF

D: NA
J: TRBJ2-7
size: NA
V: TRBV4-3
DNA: TGCGCCAGCAGCCAAGGCTTCGGTAGCTCCTACGAGCAGTACTTC
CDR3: CASSQGFGSSYEQYF

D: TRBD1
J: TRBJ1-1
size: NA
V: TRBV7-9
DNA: TGTGCCAGCAGCCCCCCGACCGGGACAGTCCCCAAAGCTTTCTTT
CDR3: CASSPPTGTVPKAFF

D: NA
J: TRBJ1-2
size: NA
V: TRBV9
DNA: TGTGCCAGCAGCGTCAGGGGACGATATGGCTACACCTTC
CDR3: CASSVRGRYGYTF

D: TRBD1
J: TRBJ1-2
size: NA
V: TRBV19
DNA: TGTGCCAGTAGTATCCCTGGGACAGGCTATGGCTACACCTTC
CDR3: CASSIPGTGYGYTF

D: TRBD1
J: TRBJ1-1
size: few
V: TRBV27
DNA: TGTGCCAGCAGTCCCTGGGACAGGGCGAACACTGAAGCTTTCTTT
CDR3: CASSPWDRANTEAFF

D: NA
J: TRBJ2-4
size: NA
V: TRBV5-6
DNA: TGTGCCAGCAGCTTACACCAGGGGCACAAAAACATTCAGTACTTC
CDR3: CASSLHQGHKNIQYF

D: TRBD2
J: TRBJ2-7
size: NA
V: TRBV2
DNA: TGTGCCAGCAGTGAAGATGGCGGGAGCTCCTACGAGCAGTACTTC
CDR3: CASSEDGGSSYEQYF

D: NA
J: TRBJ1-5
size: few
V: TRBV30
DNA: TGTGCCTGCAGCCGCTTAGGAGGGTTCAATCAGCCCCAGCATTTT
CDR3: CACSRLGGFNQPQHF

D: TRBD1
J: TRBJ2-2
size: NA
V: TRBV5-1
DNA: TGCGCCAGCAGCTTCCGACAGGGGGCCTTGGACACCGGGGAGCTGTTTTTT
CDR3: CASSFRQGALDTGELFF

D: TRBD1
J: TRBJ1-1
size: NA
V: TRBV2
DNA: TGTGCCAGCAGTCCGAATCTATTGGGACAGGGGCTGATGAACACTGAAGCTTTCTTT
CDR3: CASSPNLLGQGLMNTEAFF

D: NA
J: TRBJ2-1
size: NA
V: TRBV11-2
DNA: TGTGCCAGCACCGGTATGATTAGCTCCTACAATGAGCAGTTCTTC
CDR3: CASTGMISSYNEQFF

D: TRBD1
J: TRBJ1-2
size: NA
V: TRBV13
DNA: TGTGCCAGCAGCTATACCGGGACAGGAGATGGCTACACCTTC
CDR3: CASSYTGTGDGYTF

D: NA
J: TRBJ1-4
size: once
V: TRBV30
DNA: TGTGCCTTGGACGGGGGGGGGACTAATGAAAAACTGTTTTTT
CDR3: CALDGGGTNEKLFF

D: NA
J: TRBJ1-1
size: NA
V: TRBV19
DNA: TGTGCCAGTACCTCAATCCAGCGGGGCACCACCACTGAAGCTTTCTTT
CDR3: CASTSIQRGTTTEAFF

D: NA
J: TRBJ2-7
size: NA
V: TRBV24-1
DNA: TGTGCCACCAGTGATCCGCAAGACCAGGGGTACGAGCAGTACTTC
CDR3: CATSDPQDQGYEQYF

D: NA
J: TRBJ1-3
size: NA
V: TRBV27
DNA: TGTGCCAGCAGTTGGACAGCAAGCTCTGGAAACACCATATATTTT
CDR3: CASSWTASSGNTIYF

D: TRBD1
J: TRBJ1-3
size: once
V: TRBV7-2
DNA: TGTGCCAGCAGCTTGACAGGGGAAAGCGGAAACACCATATATTTT
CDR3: CASSLTGESGNTIYF

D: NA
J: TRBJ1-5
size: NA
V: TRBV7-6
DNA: TGTGCCAGCAGCCGGCGGGGGGATCAGCCCCAGCATTTT
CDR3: CASSRRGDQPQHF

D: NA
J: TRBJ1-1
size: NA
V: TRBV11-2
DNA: TGTGCCAGCAGCCGACCCGTTACAGGGTTGAACACTGAAGCTTTCTTT
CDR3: CASSRPVTGLNTEAFF

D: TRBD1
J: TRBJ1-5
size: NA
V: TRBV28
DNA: TGTGCCAGCAGTATCGCGGGACAGGGCTTTTCACGTCAGCCCCAGCATTTT
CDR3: CASSIAGQGFSRQPQHF

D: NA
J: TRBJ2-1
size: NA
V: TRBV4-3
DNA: TGCGCCAGCAGCCAAGCAAGGGGTGGCAATGAGCAGTTCTTC
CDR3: CASSQARGGNEQFF

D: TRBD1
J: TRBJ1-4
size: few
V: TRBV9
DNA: TGTGCCAGCAGCGTAGGTGCCAGGGGGAGTGAAAAACTGTTTTTT
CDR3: CASSVGARGSEKLFF